This TCR beta chain was identified in a study of graft-versus-host responses after intestinal transplantation. Study as a whole: Following induction with anti-thymocyte globulin, all recipients were given tacrolimus and steroids for three to four years.

As regards this clone: No antigen is known for it.

TCRdb keeps only in-frame clones here, not all; method: immunoSEQ multiplex PCR. The sample lists 75,000 to 100,000 clones; 80% to 95% were seen once. The V gene end was trimmed by 0 bases and the J gene end by 4 bases; junction bases not matched to a gene: 6. Germline-derived CDR1 and CDR2 are SGHRS and YFSETQ. The CDR3 spans 17 residues. Findings and caveats of the study: Individuals who had graft-donor T cell macrochimerism had allografts that showed high graft-versus-host to host-versus-graft clonal ratios. Detected in recipient marrow were GvH clones, some of which were first observed in ileum or blood. GvH clone levels peaked in circulation, and this peak was associated with early post-transplant HvG declines.

The sequencing here drew on unstimulated CD8+ T cells sorted from spleen or lymph node cells, taken before intestinal transplant. The V and J genes are TRBV5-1 and TRBJ2-2, with 10 positions matching TRBD2. This clonotype was obtained from a human donor who received an intestinal transplant. This CDR3 reads CASSLELAGGPTGELFF. CDR3 bases: TGCGCCAGCAGCTTGGAGTTAGCGGGAGGCCCCACCGGGGAGCTGTTTTTT.